This is a list of T cell receptor beta chains from one sample in a study of CD8+ T cells in alopecia areata. Profiling relied on immunoSEQ multiplex PCR, and the TCRdb table lists in-frame clones only, not all of them. The sample shows more than 90,000 clones, roughly two thirds of them seen only once. What was sequenced was CD4+ T cells sorted from blood. All receptors derive from a human donor in good health. CDR3s include the opening cysteine and the closing phenylalanine or tryptophan. A D gene is named only where the DNA matches it firmly. Where a row states a size, it is once, few, many or the class of an expanded clone; other rows omit it.

j_call	clone_size	d_call	v_call	cdr3_aa	cdr3_nt
TRBJ2-7	NA	NA	TRBV5-6	CASSRDGSYEQYF	TGTGCCAGCAGCCGGGACGGCTCCTACGAGCAGTACTTC
TRBJ2-1	few	NA	TRBV12-5	CASGLRGTEQFF	TGTGCTAGTGGTTTGAGAGGTACTGAGCAGTTCTTC
TRBJ1-2	NA	NA	TRBV29-1	CSVQMGRMDGYTF	TGCAGCGTTCAGATGGGTAGGATGGATGGCTACACCTTC
TRBJ1-5	NA	NA	TRBV6-6	CASCSAAGNQPQHF	TGTGCCAGCTGTTCGGCTGCGGGCAATCAGCCCCAGCATTTT
TRBJ1-2	NA	NA	TRBV30	CAWSVQKNNYGYTF	TGTGCCTGGAGTGTACAGAAAAACAACTATGGCTACACCTTC
TRBJ2-1	NA	NA	TRBV14	CASSQDRLSNEQFF	TGTGCCAGCAGCCAAGATAGACTCTCCAATGAGCAGTTCTTC
TRBJ1-4	NA	NA	TRBV11-2	CATAGGTNEKLFF	TGTGCCACCGCGGGTGGGACTAATGAAAAACTGTTTTTT
TRBJ2-3	NA	NA	TRBV29-1	CSVGQNTQYF	TGCAGCGTAGGGCAGAACACGCAGTATTTT
TRBJ1-2	NA	NA	TRBV15	CATSAPPVGDGYTF	TGTGCCACCAGCGCCCCCCCAGTTGGAGATGGCTACACCTTC
TRBJ2-5	NA	NA	TRBV7-3	CASSPNPRGAAGTQYF	TGTGCCAGCAGCCCTAACCCCCGGGGGGCTGCGGGGACCCAGTACTTC
TRBJ2-3	NA	NA	TRBV29-1	CSLSQLDTQYF	TGCAGCCTATCTCAGCTGGATACGCAGTATTTT
TRBJ2-1	NA	NA	TRBV5-4	CASSLVPANGNEQFF	TGTGCCAGCAGCTTGGTCCCGGCGAATGGCAATGAGCAGTTCTTC
TRBJ2-7	NA	NA	TRBV30	CAWSNWESRGAEQYF	TGTGCCTGGAGTAATTGGGAGAGCAGGGGCGCCGAGCAGTACTTC
TRBJ2-5	NA	TRBD1	TRBV29-1	CSALTGVGQKETQYF	TGCAGCGCCCTTACAGGGGTTGGTCAAAAAGAGACCCAGTACTTC
TRBJ2-5	NA	TRBD1	TRBV2	CASSEASRTGQETQYF	TGTGCCAGCAGTGAAGCTTCAAGGACAGGGCAGGAGACCCAGTACTTC
TRBJ2-7	NA	NA	TRBV5-1	CASSLVDEQYF	TGCGCCAGCAGCTTGGTAGACGAGCAGTACTTC
TRBJ2-4	NA	NA	TRBV18	CASSPSPSNLAKNIQYF	TGTGCCAGCTCCCCTTCGCCCAGCAACCTAGCCAAAAACATTCAGTACTTC
TRBJ1-1	NA	NA	TRBV2	CASIPRRNTEAFF	TGTGCCTCCATTCCAAGGAGGAACACTGAAGCTTTCTTT
TRBJ1-2	NA	NA	TRBV5-6	CASSLVTTGYTF	TGTGCCAGCAGCTTGGTAACGACTGGCTACACCTTC
TRBJ2-5	NA	TRBD2	TRBV5-4	CASSPELAGPPQTQYF	TGTGCCAGCAGCCCCGAGCTAGCGGGGCCGCCTCAGACCCAGTACTTC
TRBJ2-7	NA	NA	TRBV5-7	CASSFSGGQYF	TGTGCCAGCAGCTTTTCCGGTGGGCAGTACTTC
TRBJ2-7	few	TRBD1	TRBV30	CAWTRQGPSQYF	TGTGCCTGGACGAGACAGGGACCCTCGCAGTACTTC
TRBJ2-3	NA	NA	TRBV2	CASSEKGKGADTQYF	TGTGCCAGCAGTGAAAAGGGCAAGGGCGCAGATACGCAGTATTTT
TRBJ2-3	NA	TRBD2	TRBV29-1	CSVRDSGAGDTQYF	TGCAGCGTCCGGGATAGCGGGGCTGGGGATACGCAGTATTTT